One sample yielded the 10 T cell receptor beta chains listed below, sequenced in a study of cytomegalovirus exposure and HLA in healthy donors. Primers included in the PCR were 60 Vbeta and 13 Jbeta primers. The assay was immunoSEQ multiplex PCR, and TCRdb's table has in-frame clones only and misses some. The repertoire consists of roughly 150,000 clones, with 75% occurring once and the leading ten covering almost 3%. The sample taken for sequencing was PBMCs. All receptors come from a woman aged 45-65 years in good health and CMV-seropositive.

The sample holds one count of this clone. The rearrangement uses TRBV10-1 and TRBJ2-1, with TRBD2 identical over 10 bases. From germline, CDR1 is WNHNN and CDR2 SYGVQD (reference sequence). CDR3 length equals 16 residues. The trim removed 6 bases at V and 4 bases at J, leaving 9 bases unmatched. This chain's CDR3 is CASSPRAAGGYNEQFF. CDR3 sequence (DNA): TGCGCCAGCAGCCCCCGTGCAGCGGGGGGGTACAATGAGCAGTTCTTC.

The J gene is TRBJ2-1, the V gene TRBV10-1, with D maybe TRBD2 (6 bases). Trimming left V 0 bases short and J 10 bases short, with 10 bases between. Per the germline V gene, CDR1 is WNHNN and CDR2 is SYGVQD (reference sequence). CDR3 size: 13 residues. The DNA of the CDR3 is TGCGCCAGCAGTGAGTCTCTGAGCGGGGAGCAGTTCTTC. This gives the protein CASSESLSGEQFF.

This clone appeared once. The gene calls are TRBV6-4 and TRBJ2-1, with TRBD1 identical over 8 bases. V dropped 3 bases and J dropped 2; count of bases not matched to a gene: 3. This CDR3 contains 15 residues. Germline V gene sequence: CDR1 MRHNA, CDR2 SNTAGT. The CDR3 here is CASSEDRAAYNEQFF. CDR3 in DNA: TGTGCCAGCAGTGAGGACAGGGCGGCCTACAATGAGCAGTTCTTC.

Here the CDR3 reads CASTKPGHAYTEAFF. The CDR3 coding sequence is TGTGCCAGCACGAAGCCGGGACATGCCTACACTGAAGCTTTCTTT. This chain connects TRBV6-5 to TRBJ1-1; the D gene is possibly TRBD1 (6 bases). The V and J ends lost 7 bases and 3 bases respectively, with 18 bases between them. The germline gives CDR1 MNHEY, CDR2 SVGAGI. The CDR3 has 15 residues.

The V call is TRBV4-2, the J call TRBJ1-5; TRBD1 is a possible D gene (5 bases). The CDR3 has 17 residues. The V end lost 4 bases, the J end lost 1 base, and 17 bases lay between the germline ends. Looked up from germline, CDR1 is LGHNA and CDR2 is YNFKEQ. The CDR3 DNA reads TGTGCCAGCAGCCCGTGGACCAAGGGGAACAGCAATCAGCCCCAGCATTTT. This codes for CASSPWTKGNSNQPQHF.

This chain joins TRBV5-1 and TRBJ1-6; TRBD1 is a possible D gene (6 bases). V shed 0 bases and J shed 6 bases, with 16 bases lying between them. Germline-derived CDR1 and CDR2 are SGHRS and YFSETQ. This CDR3 has 17 amino acids. The CDR3 bases are TGCGCCAGCAGCTTGGTTCCGGGACAAGGCTTTAATTCACCCCTCCACTTT. This codes for CASSLVPGQGFNSPLHF. The full variable domain, in which reference TRBV5-1 and TRBJ1-6 provide the parts outside the CDR3, is KAGVTQTPRYLIKTRGQQVTLSCSPISGHRSVSWYQQTPGQGLQFLFEYFSETQRNKGNFPGRFSGRQFSNSRSEMNVSTLELGDSALYLCASSLVPGQGFNSPLHFGNGTRLTVT.

The J gene is TRBJ1-6, the V gene TRBV14; 7 positions match TRBD1. The CDR3 has 14 amino acids. V was pared by 3 bases and J by 7 bases, with 3 bases of the junction left unmatched. Looked up from germline, CDR1 is SGHDN and CDR2 is FVKESK. The CDR3 DNA sequence: TGTGCCAGCAGCCAGGGGACAGCCAATTCACCCCTCCACTTT. As protein: CASSQGTANSPLHF.

This chain joins TRBV6-1 and TRBJ1-4; D not resolved. With 6 bases removed from V and 0 bases from J, the gap between germline ends came to 5 bases. The CDR3 is made up of 13 amino acids. Germline lookup yields CDR1 MNHNS and CDR2 SASEGT. CDR3 coding DNA: TGTGCCAGCAGGGGCCCAACTAATGAAAAACTGTTTTTT. Its protein product is CASRGPTNEKLFF.

The rearrangement uses TRBV11-2 and TRBJ1-5; TRBD1 is a possible D gene (5 bases). CDR3 length equals 13 residues. Trimming took 5 bases from V and 9 from J, leaving 14 bases between them. Germline values: CDR1 SGHAT, CDR2 FQNNGV. The CDR3 region is CASSVRGGRPQHF. CDR3 bases: TGTGCCAGCAGCGTCCGGGGGGGACGGCCCCAGCATTTT.

The chain has TRBV4-2 and TRBJ1-1, with D tentatively TRBD1 (6 bases). This CDR3 comprises 14 residues. V lost 4 bases and J 3 bases, leaving 12 bases between the germline ends. Germline V lookup: CDR1 LGHNA, CDR2 YNFKEQ. In nucleotides, the CDR3 is TGTGCCAGCAGCCGAGAACAGGGTTACACTGAAGCTTTCTTT. Encoded protein: CASSREQGYTEAFF.